Each of the 26 T cell receptor beta chains below was sequenced from the same sample in a study of blood T cell repertoires in COVID-19. Repertoires were generated with immunoSEQ multiplex PCR, while TCRdb's copy carries only in-frame clones and drops some. The table lists roughly 150,000 clones, around 85% of them singletons, with more than 5% in the top ten. The material sequenced was peripheral blood. Receptor source: a human donor in a cohort sampled during active COVID-19.

J is TRBJ2-7 and V is TRBV2, with D perhaps TRBD2 (5 bases). Germline values: CDR1 SNHLY, CDR2 FYNNEI. Between the trimmed V and J ends, which lost 0 bases and 7 bases, there was a span of 19 bases. The CDR3 is 16 amino acids. The CDR3 spells CASSEARPSGPGEQYF. The CDR3 DNA reads as TGTGCCAGCAGTGAAGCGCGTCCCAGCGGCCCTGGGGAGCAGTACTTC.

The chain carries TRBV11-3 and TRBJ2-1; the D gene is possibly TRBD2 (6 bases). CDR1 and CDR2 (germline): SGHNT, YENEEA. The CDR3 extends over 15 amino acids. V gave up 2 bases and J gave up 5 bases, with 13 bases separating them. The CDR3 protein is CASSLWASANNEQFF. CDR3 coding DNA: TGTGCCAGCAGCTTATGGGCTAGCGCCAACAATGAGCAGTTCTTC.

This rearrangement joins TRBV9 to TRBJ2-1; 16 bases are a match to TRBD2. CDR3 size: 20 residues. Germline V gene lookup returns CDR1 SGDLS and CDR2 YYNGEE. The trim removed 2 bases at V and 7 bases at J, leaving 15 bases unmatched. This CDR3 is CASSVFSPPGLAGGRNEQFF. CDR3 DNA sequence: TGTGCCAGCAGCGTTTTCTCACCTCCGGGACTAGCGGGGGGGCGTAATGAGCAGTTCTTC.

This sequence joins TRBV6-5 and TRBJ1-1; D perhaps matches TRBD1 (6 bases). Trimming pared 11 bases from V and 3 bases from J, leaving 13 bases between. CDR3 length: 12 residues. Germline CDR1 MNHEY, CDR2 SVGAGI. The CDR3 is CACREGDTEAFF. In nucleotides, the CDR3 is TGTGCCTGCCGAGAGGGGGACACTGAAGCTTTCTTT.

This clone was detected once. The V call is TRBV12-3 or TRBV12-4, the J call TRBJ1-2; unclear D gene. The CDR3 totals 12 residues. Between the trimmed V and J ends, which lost 3 bases and 7 bases, there was a span of 9 bases. The DNA for the CDR3 is TGTGCCAGCAGTTTCCAGGCGCTTGGCTACACCTTC. Translating it yields CASSFQALGYTF.

The chain carries TRBV6-6 and TRBJ2-7; 8 bases agree with TRBD1. This CDR3 contains 14 residues. With V trimmed by 1 base and J by 3 bases, 2 bases remained unmatched. Germline V gives CDR1 MNHNY, CDR2 SVGAGI (reference sequence). This CDR3 reads CASSYWGQDYEQYF. CDR3 sequence (DNA): TGTGCCAGCAGTTACTGGGGACAGGACTACGAGCAGTACTTC.

The chain employs TRBV30 and TRBJ1-1, with no clear D. V lost 5 bases, J lost 6 bases, and 13 bases lay in between. This CDR3 contains 12 residues. Germline V gene lookup returns CDR1 GTSNPN and CDR2 SVGIG (reference sequence). The CDR3 coding sequence is TGTGCCTGGGCAGGCCGATGGGCTGAAGCTTTCTTT. This gives the protein CAWAGRWAEAFF.

The chain recombines TRBV9 with TRBJ1-4; 9 bases are shared with TRBD1. The CDR3 runs to 16 residues. V lost 3 bases to trimming and J lost 8 bases; unmatched junction nucleotides: 11. Germline CDR1 reads SGDLS; CDR2 reads YYNGEE. This CDR3 is CASSAGHRGLGEKLFF. The CDR3 region has the DNA TGTGCCAGCAGCGCGGGCCACAGGGGGCTTGGAGAAAAACTGTTTTTT.

This clone was observed a handful of times. The chain couples TRBV7-9 to TRBJ1-2; weak D call: TRBD1 (6 bases). Germline V lookup: CDR1 SEHNR, CDR2 FQNEAQ (reference sequence). With 5 bases removed from V and 2 bases from J, the gap between germline ends came to 12 bases. This CDR3 contains 14 residues. The CDR3 region has the DNA TGTGCCAGCAGCGTCACGGGGGGCAACTATGGCTACACCTTC. The encoded protein is CASSVTGGNYGYTF.

The rearrangement uses TRBV6-6 and TRBJ2-5; TRBD2 aligns across 10 bases. Per the germline V gene, CDR1 is MNHNY and CDR2 is SVGAGI (reference sequence). CDR3 length: 16 residues. J was trimmed by 3 bases and V by 4 bases; bases with no gene match: 8. The DNA for the CDR3 is TGTGCCAGCAGTTTACTGAGCGGGGGGGCTAAAGAGACCCAGTACTTC. It specifies CASSLLSGGAKETQYF.

The chain recombines TRBV28 with TRBJ2-7; 9 positions agree with TRBD1. Germline V gene data show CDR1 as MDHEN and CDR2 as SYDVKM. The CDR3 runs 18 residues. Trimming took 5 bases from V and 3 from J; bases not matched to a gene: 17. CDR3 bases: TGTGCCAGCAGTCTTTCGGGACAGGGACCTTACCCCCTCTACGAGCAGTACTTC. Encoded protein: CASSLSGQGPYPLYEQYF.

This clone was seen just once. The chain is built from TRBV5-1 and TRBJ2-3, with 15 bases identical to TRBD2. Unmatched junction bases numbered 10, after V lost 2 bases and J lost 0 bases. Germline assignment: CDR1 SGHRS and CDR2 YFSETQ. The CDR3 spans 20 residues. CDR3 in DNA: TGCGCCAGCAGCTTTACGGGACTAGCGGGGGGCCCCTCTAGCACAGATACGCAGTATTTT. Translation gives CASSFTGLAGGPSSTDTQYF.

This chain connects TRBV6-2 or TRBV6-3 to TRBJ2-5; 13 bases align to TRBD2. Trimming cost V 4 bases and J 4 bases; bases outside gene matches: 9. Per the germline V gene, CDR1 is MNHEY and CDR2 is SVGEGT. This CDR3 comprises 17 residues. The CDR3 region has the DNA TGTGCCAGCAGTTCCGGACTAGCGGGGGTGTCGGGAGAGACCCAGTACTTC. Translated, it gives CASSSGLAGVSGETQYF.

In its sample, this clone was seen once. The chain carries TRBV9 and TRBJ1-6; 8 bases align to TRBD1. The CDR3 loop spans 16 amino acids. J was trimmed by 4 bases and V by 4 bases; bases with no gene match: 7. Germline V gene data show CDR1 as SGDLS and CDR2 as YYNGEE. The CDR3 sequence: CASSPEDRAYNSPLHF. In nucleotides, the CDR3 is TGTGCCAGCAGCCCAGAGGACAGGGCTTATAATTCACCCCTCCACTTT.

The chain links TRBV7-9 to TRBJ2-1, with 8 bases matching TRBD2. Germline CDR1 SEHNR, CDR2 FQNEAQ (reference sequence). The CDR3 length is 14 residues. Unmatched junction bases numbered 1, after V lost 3 bases and J lost 3 bases. The CDR3 nucleotides are TGTGCCAGCAGCTTCGGGACTAGCTACAATGAGCAGTTCTTC. Its translation: CASSFGTSYNEQFF.

This rearrangement joins TRBV28 to TRBJ1-2, with D possibly matching TRBD1 (6 bases). Trimming left V 6 bases short and J 4 bases short, with 15 bases between. CDR3 length: 14 residues. Germline V gene lookup returns CDR1 MDHEN and CDR2 SYDVKM. This CDR3 reads CASRKQGAAYGYTF. The DNA of the CDR3 is TGTGCCAGCAGAAAACAGGGAGCCGCCTATGGCTACACCTTC.

This clone was seen a handful of times. This sequence joins TRBV10-3 and TRBJ1-5, with D perhaps TRBD1 (6 bases). CDR1 is ENHRY and CDR2 is SYGVKD in the germline V gene. Deletions cut 7 bases from V and 6 bases from J, with 13 bases between. This CDR3 has 13 residues. CDR3 region: CAINPGEGQPQHF. The CDR3 coding sequence is TGTGCCATCAACCCAGGGGAAGGTCAGCCCCAGCATTTT.

The chain links TRBV2 to TRBJ1-2, with D maybe TRBD1 (6 bases). The V end was cut by 11 bases, the J end by 8 bases, with 21 bases between. The CDR3 covers 13 residues. CDR1 is SNHLY and CDR2 is FYNNEI in the germline V gene. The CDR3 DNA follows: TGTGCCGGAACAGGGTGGGCAGGGGCAGGCTACACCTTC. This translates into CAGTGWAGAGYTF.

This chain uses TRBV6-6 with TRBJ1-1; 10 bases are shared with TRBD1. Germline trimming cut 4 bases from V and 1 base from J; bases unmatched to any gene: 6. Germline V gene sequence: CDR1 MNHNY, CDR2 SVGAGI (reference sequence). There are 16 residues in the CDR3. This CDR3 is CASSSRWTGGNTEAFF. The CDR3 DNA reads TGTGCCAGCAGTTCCCGGTGGACAGGGGGGAACACTGAAGCTTTCTTT.

The V gene is TRBV28, the J gene TRBJ1-4; no firm D call. Germline loops: CDR1 MDHEN, CDR2 SYDVKM. The CDR3 spans 14 residues. The V and J ends lost 4 bases and 2 bases respectively, with 8 bases between them. Written as DNA, the CDR3 is TGTGCCAGCAGTTACGGGGTCACTAATGAAAAACTGTTTTTT. Its translation: CASSYGVTNEKLFF.

The CDR3 spells CASSPGGGAEAFF. The CDR3 DNA reads TGTGCCAGCAGCCCAGGAGGTGGGGCTGAAGCTTTCTTT. The chain has TRBV7-3 and TRBJ1-1; no reliable D call. CDR3 length: 13 amino acids. The V end lost 5 bases, the J end lost 6 bases, and 13 bases lay between the germline ends. Germline V CDR1 and CDR2: SGHTA, FQGTGA.

The V and J genes are TRBV10-3 and TRBJ2-1; 9 positions match TRBD2. This CDR3 spans 15 amino acids. The J segment lost 7 bases and the V segment lost 3 bases, leaving 7 bases of the junction unmatched. In germline, CDR1 is ENHRY, CDR2 SYGVKD. CDR3 residues: CAISESAGGKNEQFF. CDR3 DNA: TGTGCCATCAGTGAATCAGCGGGAGGTAAGAATGAGCAGTTCTTC.

The V and J genes are TRBV2 and TRBJ1-1; D is possibly TRBD1 (6 bases). V was trimmed by 7 bases and J by 1 base, leaving 19 bases between them. The CDR3 loop spans 16 amino acids. In germline, CDR1 is SNHLY, CDR2 FYNNEI. This CDR3 is CASILDYRVGNTEAFF. CDR3 in DNA: TGTGCCAGCATACTAGACTACAGGGTGGGGAACACTGAAGCTTTCTTT.

The chain couples TRBV10-3 to TRBJ2-1; 9 bases are shared with TRBD2. With 8 bases clipped from V and 0 bases from J, the junction kept 14 bases outside the gene matches. The CDR3 totals 18 residues. Germline V gene lookup returns CDR1 ENHRY and CDR2 SYGVKD. The CDR3 DNA reads TGTGCCATCGGCCAAAGCCCTAGCGGGGCCAGCTCCTACAATGAGCAGTTCTTC. Its protein is CAIGQSPSGASSYNEQFF.

This clone was seen once. V and J are TRBV29-1 and TRBJ2-3, with 8 bases matching TRBD1. CDR3 length equals 14 residues. V lost 8 bases and J lost 2; bases outside the gene matches: 9. Germline CDR1 reads SQVTM; CDR2 reads ANQGSEA. CDR3 residues: CSYRTGIYTDTQYF. In DNA, the CDR3 is TGCAGCTACCGGACAGGGATTTACACAGATACGCAGTATTTT.

This clone was seen just once. The rearrangement joins TRBV27 to TRBJ1-2, with D possibly TRBD1 on 5 matching bases. Deletions cut 5 bases from V and 0 bases from J, with 13 bases between. The CDR3 is 15 residues long. CDR1 is MNHEY and CDR2 is SMNVEV in the germline V gene (reference sequence). The CDR3 loop is CASSGHRLANYGYTF. The CDR3 bases are TGTGCCAGCAGTGGACACCGGTTAGCTAACTATGGCTACACCTTC.